Below, one TCR beta chain is given with its context. The antigen is unknown. The data were obtained in a study of shared clonotypes between healthy human individuals. Study overall: Used for every donor were three CD4 naive, three CD4 memory, two CD8 naive and one CD8 memory plate. General observations from the study: A limitation of the genetic and exposure-history diversity represented arose from few donors.

TCRdb keeps only in-frame clones here, not all; method: immunoSEQ multiplex PCR. This sample has approximately 2.1 million clones, with approximately 95% found just once. Germline values: CDR1 KGHSH, CDR2 LQKENI. This CDR3 has 14 residues. V gave up 3 bases and J gave up 2 bases, with 8 bases separating them. The sample taken for sequencing was naive CD4+ T cells from PBMCs. Noted subset: CD45RA+ positively selected. The chain employs TRBV18 and TRBJ1-5, with D tentatively TRBD1 (5 bases). The source of this sequence is a man younger than 30 in good health. Some clones in this sample may be carry-over from other donors' samples. In DNA, the CDR3 is TGTGCCAGCTCACCGGGGGATCGCAATCAGCCCCAGCATTTT. It specifies CASSPGDRNQPQHF.